This T cell receptor beta chain derives from a study of blood T cell repertoires in COVID-19. The overall study: Acute and convalescent COVID-19 specimens originated in the United States, Italy and Spain. PBMCs, B-cell-depleted T cells, or T cells were the source of the cDNA or gDNA that made up the material.

Authors' methods: Amplification of reference gene primers was used by the study to estimate nucleated cell counts. Generated by immunoSEQ multiplex PCR, the TCRdb table keeps only in-frame clones and is missing some. The D gene and trimming were derived from the DNA, and the V and J assignments and clone size from that table. This table has about 120,000 clones, roughly 84% appearing once. The V gene lost 6 bases and the J gene lost 1 base, with 13 bases spanning the gap. Germline CDR1 LNHDA, CDR2 SQIVND (reference sequence). This CDR3 spans 15 amino acids. This chain uses TRBV19 with TRBJ1-5; D possibly corresponds to TRBD1 (5 bases). This receptor was identified in a woman aged 70 to 79 with acute or convalescent COVID-19. Sample: peripheral blood. Here the CDR3 DNA reads TGTGCCAGTAGACCGCAGGGATTGAGCAATCAGCCCCAGCATTTT. It codes for CASRPQGLSNQPQHF.